The 30 T cell receptor beta chains listed next were all sequenced from one sample in a study of cytomegalovirus exposure and HLA in healthy donors. The assay was immunoSEQ multiplex PCR, and TCRdb's table has in-frame clones only and misses some. The sample lists about 58,000 clones, 90% occurring once. What was sequenced was PBMCs. These receptor sequences come from a man younger than 35 in good health and CMV-seronegative.

The V and J genes are TRBV11-1 and TRBJ1-1; TRBD1 might be the D (5 bases). Trimming shortened V by 6 bases and J by 1 base, and 15 bases separated the two germline ends. In germline, CDR1 is SGHAT, CDR2 FQDESV (reference sequence). This CDR3 spans 15 amino acids. For the CDR3, the DNA is TGTGCCAGCAGGGGGGACTTTTCGGCGAACACTGAAGCTTTCTTT. It is translated as CASRGDFSANTEAFF.

This chain uses TRBV9 with TRBJ2-7; 10 bases align to TRBD1. The V and J ends lost 0 bases and 4 bases, in that order; junction bases with no gene match: 13. The CDR3 spans 18 residues. CDR1 SGDLS and CDR2 YYNGEE come from the germline V gene. The CDR3 nucleotides read TGTGCCAGCAGCGTAGTCGGGACAGGGGATTCTCGTAGGTACGAGCAGTACTTC. It encodes CASSVVGTGDSRRYEQYF.

The chain has TRBV6-1 and TRBJ2-3, with a weak D call TRBD1 (5 bases). This CDR3 comprises 15 residues. In germline, CDR1 is MNHNS, CDR2 SASEGT. Trimming took off 2 bases at V and 3 bases at J, with 12 bases between the two ends. The CDR3 DNA reads TGTGCCAGCAGTGAAATCGGACAAGGAACAGATACGCAGTATTTT. Protein: CASSEIGQGTDTQYF.

The chain uses TRBV4-2 and TRBJ1-2; D perhaps matches TRBD1 (5 bases). The CDR3 is made up of 16 amino acids. Germline CDR1 is LGHNA and CDR2 is YNFKEQ. V was clipped by 4 bases and J by 2 bases, with 17 bases between them. CDR3 coding DNA: TGTGCCAGCAGCCCCCTTGACAGCCTCCTCAACTATGGCTACACCTTC. Its translation: CASSPLDSLLNYGYTF.

This clone has just a few counts. The rearrangement links TRBV7-2 to TRBJ2-1, with TRBD2 as a possible D gene (5 bases). The CDR3 contains 15 residues. The germline V gene has CDR1 SGHTA and CDR2 FQGNSA. Trimming left V 1 base short and J 3 bases short, with 10 bases between. CDR3 sequence reads: CASSLVASYYNEQFF. CDR3 nucleotide sequence: TGTGCCAGCAGCTTAGTGGCTAGCTACTACAATGAGCAGTTCTTC.

The chain carries TRBV5-1 and TRBJ2-5, with D possibly being TRBD1 (6 bases). The CDR3 has 15 residues. Germline V lookup: CDR1 SGHRS, CDR2 YFSETQ. V was cut by 0 bases and J by 3 bases, with 12 bases left in between. CDR3 sequence (DNA): TGCGCCAGCAGCTTGGTTGGACAGAGGGAAGAGACCCAGTACTTC. Translating gives CASSLVGQREETQYF.

The CDR3 nucleotides read TGTGCCAGCAGTGAACCCCCCGCGGGAGGGCCCGGTTGGAATGAGCAGTTCTTC. Protein: CASSEPPAGGPGWNEQFF. This chain joins TRBV6-1 and TRBJ2-1; TRBD2 aligns across 9 bases. Germline trimming cut 2 bases from V and 7 bases from J; bases unmatched to any gene: 15. This CDR3 region has 18 residues. The germline gives CDR1 MNHNS, CDR2 SASEGT.

This chain connects TRBV14 to TRBJ1-4, with D uncertain. Germline V gene lookup returns CDR1 SGHDN and CDR2 FVKESK. The CDR3 totals 15 residues. Trimming removed 3 bases at V and 5 bases at J, with 13 bases between. CDR3 DNA sequence: TGTGCCAGCAGCCATCGACAAAGCCACAATGAAAAACTGTTTTTT. Translated, it gives CASSHRQSHNEKLFF.

J is TRBJ2-1 and V is TRBV7-9, with 10 bases that match TRBD2. The CDR3 spans 15 residues. V shed 3 bases, J shed 8 bases, and the junction held 7 bases outside the gene matches. The germline CDR1 and CDR2 sequences are SEHNR and FQNEAQ (reference sequence). The CDR3 sequence is CASSFLAGDPHEQFF. The CDR3 DNA is TGTGCCAGCAGCTTCCTAGCGGGAGATCCACATGAGCAGTTCTTC.

V is TRBV6-1 and J is TRBJ2-7, with TRBD1 as a possible D gene (6 bases). CDR3 length equals 14 residues. V gave up 7 bases and J gave up 0 bases, with 13 bases separating them. Per germline, CDR1 MNHNS and CDR2 SASEGT. The CDR3 here is CASNSGTSSYEQYF. In nucleotides, the CDR3 is TGTGCCAGCAACTCCGGGACAAGCTCCTACGAGCAGTACTTC.

The chain carries TRBV19 and TRBJ2-7; 9 nucleotides agree with TRBD1. Germline assignment: CDR1 LNHDA and CDR2 SQIVND (reference sequence). The CDR3 sequence is 15 residues long. Unmatched junction bases numbered 10, after V lost 5 bases and J lost 5 bases. CDR3 sequence: CASSPGTGLSHEQYF. The DNA for the CDR3 is TGTGCCAGTAGTCCCGGGACAGGGCTTTCCCACGAGCAGTACTTC. Complete variable domain (other parts from reference TRBV19 and TRBJ2-7): DGGITQSPKYLFRKEGQNVTLSCEQNLNHDAMYWYRQDPGQGLRLIYYSQIVNDFQKGDIAEGYSVSREKKESFPLTVTSAQKNPTAFYLCASSPGTGLSHEQYFGPGTRLTVT.

This clone was found once. The chain employs TRBV5-1 and TRBJ2-2; TRBD1 aligns across 9 bases. CDR1 is SGHRS and CDR2 is YFSETQ in the germline V gene. The V gene end was trimmed by 4 bases and the J gene end by 4 bases; junction bases not matched to a gene: 2. The CDR3 spans 14 residues. CDR3 nucleotide sequence: TGCGCCAGCAGCACGACAGGGGGCACCGGGGAGCTGTTTTTT. This encodes CASSTTGGTGELFF.

The chain joins TRBV21-1 to TRBJ1-1; the D call TRBD1 from the table was never checked on the DNA. TRBV21-1 has pseudogene status. The CDR3 loop spans 13 amino acids. The CDR3: CASSKALQGEAFF. CDR3 DNA: TGTGCCAGCAGCAAAGCGCTACAGGGGGAAGCTTTCTTT.

The chain has TRBV27 and TRBJ2-5; 10 nucleotides agree with TRBD2. This CDR3 is built from 17 residues. After removal of 6 bases from V and 1 base from J, the junction contained 11 bases not matched to a gene. CDR1 MNHEY and CDR2 SMNVEV come from the germline V gene (reference sequence). The CDR3 sequence is CASSLRIRTSGQETQYF. The CDR3 coding sequence is TGTGCCAGCAGCCTGCGAATCCGGACTAGCGGCCAAGAGACCCAGTACTTC.

The chain has TRBV14 and TRBJ2-5; the D gene is possibly TRBD2 (6 bases). Per germline, CDR1 SGHDN and CDR2 FVKESK. Deletions cut 4 bases from V and 5 bases from J, with 20 bases between. The CDR3 is made up of 16 amino acids. CDR3 sequence: CASSLPGRRAWETQYF. The CDR3 region has the DNA TGTGCCAGCAGCCTCCCAGGACGGAGGGCGTGGGAGACCCAGTACTTC. Using reference TRBV14 and TRBJ2-5 for the parts outside the CDR3, the full variable domain is EAGVTQFPSHSVIEKGQTVTLRCDPISGHDNLYWYRRVMGKEIKFLLHFVKESKQDESGMPNNRFLAERTGGTYSTLKVQPAELEDSGVYFCASSLPGRRAWETQYFGPGTRLLVL.

This chain joins TRBV5-1 and TRBJ2-7; the match to TRBD2 covers 12 bases. Unmatched junction bases numbered 10, after V lost 5 bases and J lost 4 bases. The CDR3 extends over 16 amino acids. CDR1 SGHRS and CDR2 YFSETQ come from the germline V gene. CDR3: CASRPELTSGSYEQYF. The CDR3 coding sequence is TGCGCCAGCAGGCCCGAGCTGACTAGCGGGAGTTACGAGCAGTACTTC.

J is TRBJ2-5 and V is TRBV5-1, with 7 bases matching TRBD1. The CDR3 runs to 14 residues. CDR1 is SGHRS, CDR2 YFSETQ, per germline. With V trimmed by 7 bases and J by 3 bases, 9 bases remained unmatched. This chain's CDR3 is CASARQGREETQYF. The CDR3 DNA sequence: TGCGCCAGCGCCCGACAGGGAAGGGAAGAGACCCAGTACTTC.

This clone was counted a few times. The chain joins TRBV4-1 to TRBJ2-1; 8 positions agree with TRBD2. Germline CDR1 reads MGHRA; CDR2 reads YSYEKL. The trim removed 0 bases at V and 8 bases at J, leaving 12 bases unmatched. The CDR3 spans 17 residues. As DNA, the CDR3 is TGCGCCAGCAGCCAAGAAGTGGTAGGTAGCGGGAACTATGAGCAGTTCTTC. Its protein is CASSQEVVGSGNYEQFF.

The chain has TRBV4-1 and TRBJ2-1; D not certain. The CDR3 is 14 amino acids. Germline V CDR1 and CDR2: MGHRA, YSYEKL. The ends were cut back, 0 bases at V and 10 bases at J, with 13 bases in the middle. The CDR3 reads CASSQDRGPTEQFF. The DNA of the CDR3 is TGCGCCAGCAGCCAAGATCGTGGGCCTACCGAGCAGTTCTTC.

The chain carries TRBV5-1 and TRBJ2-7; D is uncertain. The germline V and J ends were trimmed by 2 bases and 1 base, with 13 bases remaining between them. The CDR3 runs 15 residues. Germline V CDR1 and CDR2: SGHRS, YFSETQ. This CDR3 is CASSFYGSRSYEQYF. The CDR3 nucleotides read TGCGCCAGCAGCTTTTACGGGTCCAGATCCTACGAGCAGTACTTC.

As to this clone: A junction boundary mismatches the germline segment, possibly from a read error. This chain connects TRBV5-8 to TRBJ2-7, with D maybe TRBD2 (6 bases). Germline values: CDR1 SGHTS, CDR2 YDEGEE. The CDR3 totals 11 residues. This chain's CDR3 is CASSLGGTLNF. The CDR3 bases are TGTGCCAGCAGCCTGGGCGGGACCCTCAACTTC.

This chain links TRBV5-5 with TRBJ2-1; 13 bases are shared with TRBD2. The CDR3 spans 19 residues. Germline V gene sequence: CDR1 SGHKS, CDR2 YYEKEE (reference sequence). After removal of 4 bases from V and 2 bases from J, the junction contained 12 bases not matched to a gene. The DNA of the CDR3 is TGTGCCAGCAGCCGTACGGGACTAGCGGGATCGCCAGCCTACAATGAGCAGTTCTTC. Its protein product is CASSRTGLAGSPAYNEQFF.

This CDR3 reads CASRPGTANNEQFF. Written as DNA, the CDR3 is TGTGCCAGCAGGCCCGGGACTGCCAACAATGAGCAGTTCTTC. V usage is TRBV2 and J usage is TRBJ2-1, with D possibly matching TRBD2 (6 bases). Trimming removed 6 bases from V and 5 bases from J, with 14 bases in between. The CDR3 length is 14 residues. Germline values: CDR1 SNHLY, CDR2 FYNNEI.

The V gene is TRBV18, the J gene TRBJ1-1; no clear D. The germline gives CDR1 KGHSH, CDR2 LQKENI. Between the trimmed V and J ends, which lost 6 bases and 1 base, there was a span of 12 bases. The CDR3 is 14 amino acids. Here the CDR3 reads CASSISGPNTEAFF. In DNA, the CDR3 is TGTGCCAGCTCCATTTCAGGTCCGAACACTGAAGCTTTCTTT.

The CDR3 nucleotides read TGTGCCACTTTTAGCGCCGGGCTCTACAATGAGCAGTTCTTC. Protein sequence: CATFSAGLYNEQFF. The gene calls are TRBV6-6 and TRBJ2-1, with D tentatively TRBD2 (5 bases). Germline CDR1 MNHNY, CDR2 SVGAGI (reference sequence). The CDR3 covers 14 residues. V was shortened by 10 bases and J by 3 bases, with 16 bases between the two germline ends.

This clone was observed a single time. The rearrangement joins TRBV25-1 to TRBJ2-1; 13 bases line up with TRBD2. The CDR3 extends over 16 amino acids. With V trimmed by 4 bases and J by 6 bases, 6 bases remained unmatched. CDR1 and CDR2 from the germline V gene are MGHDK and SYGVNS. The CDR3 DNA reads as TGTGCCAGCAGTGTGGGACTAGCGGGATACTTCAATGAGCAGTTCTTC. This codes for CASSVGLAGYFNEQFF. Together with reference TRBV25-1 and TRBJ2-1, the CDR3 gives the full variable domain: EADIYQTPRYLVIGTGKKITLECSQTMGHDKMYWYQQDPGMELHLIHYSYGVNSTEKGDLSSESTVSRIRTEHFPLTLESARPSHTSQYLCASSVGLAGYFNEQFFGPGTRLTVL.

CDR3 DNA sequence: TGCGCCAGCAGACGCCGGGACAGGGAGATCGTCTATGGCTACACCTTC. As protein: CASRRRDREIVYGYTF. The V and J genes are TRBV4-1 and TRBJ1-2; 9 bases align to TRBD1. This CDR3 region has 16 residues. Germline V gene data show CDR1 as MGHRA and CDR2 as YSYEKL. J was trimmed by 4 bases and V by 6 bases; bases with no gene match: 12.

This chain links TRBV5-6 with TRBJ1-2, with TRBD1 identical over 9 bases. V shed 5 bases, J shed 8 bases, and the junction held 10 bases outside the gene matches. Germline loops: CDR1 SGHDT, CDR2 YYEEEE. The CDR3 length is 14 residues. CDR3 region: CASSTTGGREGYTF. The CDR3 DNA reads as TGTGCCAGCAGTACGACAGGGGGAAGGGAGGGCTACACCTTC. Filled out from reference TRBV5-6 and TRBJ1-2, the complete variable domain reads DAGVTQSPTHLIKTRGQQVTLRCSPKSGHDTVSWYQQALGQGPQFIFQYYEEEERQRGNFPDRFSGHQFPNYSSELNVNALLLGDSALYLCASSTTGGREGYTFGSGTRLTVV.

The rearrangement uses TRBV4-1 and TRBJ2-3, with no clear D. The CDR3 is made up of 14 amino acids. Trimming removed 3 bases at V and 3 bases at J, with 10 bases between. Germline lookup yields CDR1 MGHRA and CDR2 YSYEKL. The CDR3 loop is CASSHTAMTDTQYF. The DNA for the CDR3 is TGCGCCAGCAGCCACACCGCGATGACAGATACGCAGTATTTT.

In this sample, this clone turned up once. The gene calls are TRBV30 and TRBJ2-1, with a possible D match to TRBD2 (6 bases). Germline CDR1 and CDR2: GTSNPN and SVGIG (reference sequence). Trimming removed 4 bases from V and 6 bases from J, with 10 bases in between. The CDR3 loop spans 12 amino acids. CDR3 loop: CAWTGRGNEQFF. In DNA, the CDR3 is TGTGCCTGGACCGGGCGGGGCAATGAGCAGTTCTTC.